Here is one T cell receptor beta chain with its context. This entry comes from a study of blood T cell repertoires in COVID-19. Authors' processing steps: Cell counts per sample came from amplifying reference gene primers. Libraries were prepared by immunoSEQ multiplex PCR; TCRdb keeps only in-frame clonotypes and omits some of them. V, J and clone size reflect that table, while D and trimming were determined from the DNA. This sample carries some 400,000 clones, around 87% of them seen once, and the ten largest clones take 1.3%. The CDR3 totals 19 residues. From germline, CDR1 is ENHRY and CDR2 SYGVKD. The V gene end was trimmed by 2 bases and the J gene end by 4 bases; junction bases not matched to a gene: 13.

The chain uses TRBV10-3 and TRBJ2-3, with 12 nucleotides matching TRBD2. The clonotype originates from a young man who had recovered from COVID-19. Sequenced: PBMCs or T cells enriched from blood (not recorded which). CDR3 region: CAISEVSSGGANGPDTQYF. CDR3 DNA sequence: TGTGCCATCAGTGAGGTCTCTAGCGGGGGGGCGAATGGCCCAGATACGCAGTATTTT.